This is a list of T cell receptor beta chains from one sample in a study of T cells in Graves' hyperthyroidism and ophthalmopathy. MiXCR, run by TCRdb on the multiplex PCR reads, gives a single entry per CDR3 protein. The sample has around 690,000 distinct CDR3 sequences, around 21% seen once. Sequenced material: blood. The origin of the receptors is a man aged 30 to 45 with Graves' ophthalmopathy. The CDR3 runs from the conserved cysteine through the conserved F or W. A D gene is named only where the DNA matches it firmly. The size entry is marked missing in some rows and otherwise reads once, few, many or a size class.

d_gene,abundance,v_gene,j_gene,CDR3nt,CDR3aa
-,few,TRBV27,TRBJ2-1,TGTGCCAGCAGCGGGACACCCCGGGGCGATGAGCAGTTCTTC,CASSGTPRGDEQFF
TRBD1,-,TRBV20-1,TRBJ2-7,TGCAGTGCTTACCCCCAGGACAGGCAGTTCTACGAGCAGTACTTC,CSAYPQDRQFYEQYF
TRBD1,many,TRBV5-1,TRBJ2-2,TGCGCCAGCAGCCGAGTCGGGACAGACACCGGGGAGCTGTTTTTT,CASSRVGTDTGELFF
TRBD1,many,TRBV11-2,TRBJ2-3,TGTGCCAGCAGAGCCAGGACAGGGGCTTTTTCAGATACGCAGTATTTT,CASRARTGAFSDTQYF
-,-,TRBV7-9,TRBJ2-5,TGTGCCAGCAGCGACGCAGGGAGAAGGGACCAAGAGACCCAGTACTTC,CASSDAGRRDQETQYF
-,-,TRBV4-1,TRBJ2-2,TGCGCCAGCAGCCAAGATCGACATGAAGTTAGTTACACCGGGGAGCTGTTTTTT,CASSQDRHEVSYTGELFF
-,-,TRBV11-2,TRBJ1-6,TGTGCCAGCAGCTTAGCTGGGCGGAGGAATAATTCACCCCTCCACTTT,CASSLAGRRNNSPLHF
-,few,TRBV4-1,TRBJ1-2,TGCGCCAGCAGCCAAGATGTGGCAGATCGAGGGATCTCCTATGGCTACACCTTC,CASSQDVADRGISYGYTF
-,many,TRBV3-1,TRBJ1-5,TGTGCCAGCAGCCAAACTCAACAGGGTCAGCCCCAGCATTTT,CASSQTQQGQPQHF
TRBD1,-,TRBV6-5,TRBJ2-2,TGTGCCAGCAGTCTCAGGGGGCTCGACACCGGGGAGCTGTTTTTT,CASSLRGLDTGELFF
TRBD2,many,TRBV30,TRBJ2-1,TGTGCCTGGGCGAGCGGGAGGGGGAACAATGAGCAGTTCTTC,CAWASGRGNNEQFF
-,few,TRBV14,TRBJ1-3,TGTGCCAGCAGCCAAGGGTACACCATATATTTT,CASSQGYTIYF
TRBD2,few,TRBV10-3,TRBJ2-7,TGTGCCATCAGGGCGGGAGGCCCAAGCTCCTACGAGCAGTACTTC,CAIRAGGPSSYEQYF
TRBD1,few,TRBV30,TRBJ1-6,TGTGCCTGTTCCGGGACAGGGAAGCGTGGTTATAATTCACCCCTCCACTTT,CACSGTGKRGYNSPLHF
TRBD2,few,TRBV28,TRBJ2-2,TGTGCCAGCGGCCTCGGAGCGGGAGGAACCGGGGAGCTGTTTTTT,CASGLGAGGTGELFF
-,-,TRBV7-2,TRBJ1-4,TGTGCCAGCAGCTTCTTCCCCGGACAGAGGAATGAAAAACCGTCTTTT,CASSFFPGQRNEKPSF
-,few,TRBV3-1,TRBJ2-6,TGTGCCAGCACCGTAGGCTCTGGGGCCAACGTCCTGACTTTC,CASTVGSGANVLTF